The sequence of this T cell receptor (beta chain) was determined in a study of blood T cell repertoires in COVID-19. Study information: The study drew acute and convalescent COVID-19 samples from the United States, Italy and Spain. PBMCs, B-cell-depleted T cells, or T cells provided the cDNA or gDNA that made up the material.

This clone was seen just once. CDR3 length: 13 residues. V shed 5 bases and J shed 1 base, with 8 bases lying between them. From germline, CDR1 is ENHRY and CDR2 SYGVKD. In the original processing: Estimates of nucleated cell counts were drawn from the amplification of reference gene primers. Method: immunoSEQ multiplex PCR; TCRdb's copy keeps in-frame clones and lacks some. D and trimming come from the DNA, and the V and J calls and clone size come from that table. Among about 230,000 clones listed, 65% to 90% were seen once. The clonotype comes from a woman between 50 and 59 years old with acute or convalescent COVID-19. The specimen sequenced was peripheral blood. The V call is TRBV10-3, the J call TRBJ2-5, with TRBD1 as a possible D gene (6 bases). The CDR3, as DNA: TGTGCCATCAGTTACAGGGCCCAAGAGACCCAGTACTTC. It codes for CAISYRAQETQYF.